The 21 T cell receptor beta chains below come from one sample, sequenced in a study of response to subunit inactivated influenza vaccine. From the RT-PCR reads, TCRdb called clonotypes with MiXCR, one entry per CDR3 protein. Of around 170,000 distinct CDR3 sequences listed, roughly 10% are singletons. This material consisted of CD8+ T cells sorted from PBMCs, taken less than 30 months after vaccination. The receptors stem from a man in his fifties or sixties who received an inactivated influenza vaccine.

The chain combines TRBV11-2 with TRBJ1-1; a weak D match, TRBD1 (6 bases). Trimming left V 1 base short and J 8 bases short, with 11 bases between. The germline CDR1 and CDR2 sequences are SGHAT and FQNNGV. The CDR3 sequence is 13 residues long. CDR3 in amino acids: CASSLGAGQEAFF. The DNA of the CDR3 is TGTGCCAGCAGCTTAGGTGCCGGACAGGAAGCTTTCTTT.

This clonotype has a handful of counts. This chain uses TRBV7-9 with TRBJ2-7; possibly TRBD1 for D (5 bases). This CDR3 contains 15 residues. The germline V gene encodes CDR1 SEHNR and CDR2 FQNEAQ (reference sequence). V gave up 1 base and J gave up 2 bases, with 12 bases separating them. The DNA of the CDR3 is TGTGCCAGCAGCTTAGTGCAGGGTACCGCCTACGAGCAGTACTTC. It encodes CASSLVQGTAYEQYF. The variable domain in full, completed from reference TRBV7-9 and TRBJ2-7, reads DTGVSQNPRHKITKRGQNVTFRCDPISEHNRLYWYRQTLGQGPEFLTYFQNEAQLEKSRLLSDRFSAERPKGSFSTLEIQRTEQGDSAMYLCASSLVQGTAYEQYFGPGTRLTVT.

The rearrangement links TRBV20-1 to TRBJ2-7; no clear D. The germline V gene encodes CDR1 DFQATT and CDR2 SNEGSKA (reference sequence). The ends were cut back, 5 bases at V and 3 bases at J, with 8 bases in the middle. The CDR3 is 11 amino acids. The CDR3, as DNA: TGCAGTGCTGACTGGGGCTACGAGCAGTACTTC. Amino acids: CSADWGYEQYF.

The chain combines TRBV29-1 with TRBJ2-1; D is uncertain. This CDR3 contains 14 residues. Germline CDR1 reads SQVTM; CDR2 reads ANQGSEA. V lost 6 bases, J lost 9 bases, and 21 bases lay in between. The CDR3 DNA is TGCAGCGTCACTGGGCCCTCAACCTGGGGTGAGCAGTTCTTC. It specifies CSVTGPSTWGEQFF.

Concerning this clonotype: The junction departs from the called germline gene at one end, perhaps through a read error. V gene TRBV27 combines with J gene TRBJ2-7; D is unresolved. CDR3 size: 12 residues. Germline lookup yields CDR1 MNHEY and CDR2 SMNVEV (reference sequence). The CDR3 DNA reads TGTGCCCGCAGAACCCCCTCCTACGAGCAGTACTTC. It codes for CARRTPSYEQYF.

Ten or more counts support this clonotype. This rearrangement joins TRBV27 to TRBJ2-1, with TRBD1 matching over 10 bases. V was pared by 5 bases and J by 6 bases, with 10 bases of the junction left unmatched. The germline V gene has CDR1 MNHEY and CDR2 SMNVEV (reference sequence). The CDR3 is made up of 16 amino acids. The CDR3 reads CASSVLGTGEGNEQFF. DNA for the CDR3: TGTGCCAGCAGTGTCCTTGGGACAGGGGAGGGCAATGAGCAGTTCTTC.

V and J are TRBV7-2 and TRBJ2-7; tentative D call: TRBD2 (7 bases). Per germline, CDR1 SGHTA and CDR2 FQGNSA. The CDR3 spans 13 residues. The V end was cut by 3 bases, the J end by 6 bases, with 12 bases between. This CDR3 is CASSFGGGAEQYF. The CDR3 nucleotides read TGTGCCAGCAGCTTCGGCGGGGGCGCCGAGCAGTACTTC.

V gene TRBV7-9 combines with J gene TRBJ2-1; tentatively, D is TRBD1 or TRBD2 (5 bases each). Trimming removed 10 bases from V and 4 bases from J, with 17 bases in between. In germline, CDR1 is SEHNR, CDR2 FQNEAQ (reference sequence). This CDR3 region has 14 residues. The CDR3 DNA reads as TGTGCCACACCGGGGCTAGTAGGTTACAATGAGCAGTTCTTC. Its protein product is CATPGLVGYNEQFF.

This clonotype was seen a handful of times. J is TRBJ2-7 and V is TRBV28; D perhaps matches TRBD1 (5 bases). V shed 7 bases and J shed 7 bases, with 23 bases lying between them. The CDR3 is made up of 15 amino acids. The germline V gene has CDR1 MDHEN and CDR2 SYDVKM. The CDR3: CASTTQTAPKREQYF. As DNA, the CDR3 is TGTGCCAGCACCACCCAGACAGCACCCAAAAGGGAGCAGTACTTC.

This clonotype was counted between two and nine times. The chain employs TRBV19 and TRBJ2-7, with 14 bases matching TRBD2. The length of the CDR3 is 16 residues. Germline lookup yields CDR1 LNHDA and CDR2 SQIVND (reference sequence). After removal of 3 bases from V and 2 bases from J, the junction contained 3 bases not matched to a gene. Here the CDR3 DNA reads TGTGCCAGTAGTATTGGACTAGCGGGAGGCCCCTACGAGCAGTACTTC. As protein: CASSIGLAGGPYEQYF.

The V call is TRBV7-8, the J call TRBJ2-7, with a weak D call TRBD2 (6 bases). Trimming stripped 3 bases from V and 5 bases from J, with 14 bases between. Germline V CDR1 and CDR2: SGHVS, FQNEAQ. The CDR3 spans 14 residues. The DNA of the CDR3 is TGTGCCAGCAGCTTTGTCCGGGGAGGCGACGAGCAGTACTTC. It encodes CASSFVRGGDEQYF.

This clonotype was seen a handful of times. The chain links TRBV27 to TRBJ2-2; TRBD2 agrees at 10 bases. The CDR3 spans 15 residues. Trimming took 2 bases from V and 6 from J; bases not matched to a gene: 3. CDR1 MNHEY and CDR2 SMNVEV come from the germline V gene (reference sequence). DNA for the CDR3: TGTGCCAGCAGTTTAAGCGGGGGGGCTCCCGGGGAGCTGTTTTTT. Protein sequence: CASSLSGGAPGELFF.

The chain uses TRBV6-2 or TRBV6-3 and TRBJ1-6, with TRBD1 matching over 7 bases. The length of the CDR3 is 15 residues. V gave up 6 bases and J gave up 8 bases; unmatched junction bases: 10. Germline CDR1 is MNHEY and CDR2 is SVGEGT. The CDR3 sequence is CASRPRTGVDSPLHF. DNA of the CDR3: TGTGCCAGCAGACCTCGGACAGGAGTTGATTCACCCCTCCACTTT.

The chain links TRBV20-1 to TRBJ2-1; the D is unclear. V was cut by 6 bases and J by 3 bases, with 6 bases left in between. CDR3 size: 11 residues. From germline, CDR1 is DFQATT and CDR2 SNEGSKA (reference sequence). CDR3 region: CSAKDYNEQFF. DNA for the CDR3: TGCAGTGCAAAGGACTACAATGAGCAGTTCTTC.

This clonotype was observed at least ten times. The V gene is TRBV27, the J gene TRBJ2-2; D unresolved. The length of the CDR3 is 14 residues. Trimming left V 2 bases short and J 0 bases short, with 4 bases between. Germline CDR1 MNHEY, CDR2 SMNVEV (reference sequence). CDR3 DNA sequence: TGTGCCAGCAGTTTAACGCCGAACACCGGGGAGCTGTTTTTT. This gives the protein CASSLTPNTGELFF.

This chain links TRBV20-1 with TRBJ2-4, with D tentatively TRBD2 (6 bases). Germline CDR1 and CDR2: DFQATT and SNEGSKA (reference sequence). The CDR3 has 16 residues. The V end was cut by 1 base, the J end by 9 bases, with 22 bases between. CDR3 sequence: CSARGVIAEGQGIQYF. CDR3 in DNA: TGCAGTGCTAGAGGCGTTATAGCGGAAGGGCAAGGCATTCAGTACTTC.

This clonotype was observed at least ten times. The V gene is TRBV5-1, the J gene TRBJ2-4, with D tentatively TRBD1 or TRBD2 (5 bases each). This CDR3 region has 14 residues. Germline CDR1 is SGHRS and CDR2 is YFSETQ. V was cut by 0 bases and J by 8 bases, with 12 bases left in between. The CDR3 DNA sequence: TGCGCCAGCAGCTTGGCCTGGCTGGGGGACATTCAGTACTTC. Its protein is CASSLAWLGDIQYF.

In its sample, this clonotype was seen a few times. V is TRBV12-3 or TRBV12-4 and J is TRBJ2-1, with 9 bases aligning to TRBD2. CDR3 length: 17 residues. The ends lost 3 bases at V and 8 bases at J; junction bases unmatched: 14. The CDR3 DNA follows: TGTGCCAGCAGTTTCCTGGGCCTAGCGGGGTGGGGGGATGAGCAGTTCTTC. It yields the protein CASSFLGLAGWGDEQFF.

The V and J genes are TRBV29-1 and TRBJ2-6; D is uncertain. This CDR3 is 15 amino acids long. V lost 1 base and J 4 bases, leaving 11 bases between the germline ends. CDR1 and CDR2 from the germline V gene are SQVTM and ANQGSEA. CDR3 nucleotide sequence: TGCAGCGTTGAAGTATGGGTACCCGGGGCCAACGTCCTGACTTTC. Translation gives CSVEVWVPGANVLTF.

A few counts support this clonotype. The V and J genes are TRBV9 and TRBJ1-4; D is possibly TRBD1 (5 bases). V was trimmed by 4 bases and J by 3 bases, leaving 13 bases between them. CDR3 length: 15 amino acids. Per germline, CDR1 SGDLS and CDR2 YYNGEE. The CDR3 spells CASSTTGTSNEKLFF. In DNA form, the CDR3 reads TGTGCCAGCAGCACAACCGGGACGTCTAATGAAAAACTGTTTTTT.

This clonotype was picked up a small number of times. The chain combines TRBV7-6 with TRBJ2-1; D is possibly TRBD2 (5 bases). Between the trimmed V and J ends, which lost 2 bases and 0 bases, there was a span of 14 bases. This CDR3 is built from 17 residues. CDR1 and CDR2 from the germline V gene are SGHVS and FNYEAQ. This CDR3 reads CASSLTPAGASYNEQFF. DNA for the CDR3: TGTGCCAGCAGCTTAACCCCTGCGGGCGCCTCCTACAATGAGCAGTTCTTC.